The rows below give T cell receptor beta chains drawn from one sample of a study of T cell repertoires in cytomegalovirus infection. Using its own MiXCR run on the reads, TCRdb lists one record per CDR3 protein. The table includes around 260,000 distinct CDR3 sequences, around 9% detected once. Sequenced material: PBMCs. These receptor sequences come from a human donor in good health (CMV status not recorded). Some clones in this sample may be carry-over from other donors' samples. CDR3s include the opening cysteine and the closing phenylalanine or tryptophan.

length	V	J	CDR3
13	TRBV30	TRBJ2-1	CAWSSGGPNEQFF
16	TRBV4-3	TRBJ2-5	CASSQVSGGVQETQYF
15	TRBV2	TRBJ1-5	CASRSGTDSNQPQHF
15	TRBV7-2	TRBJ2-3	CASSLVGYGTDTQYF
15	TRBV12-3/TRBV12-4	TRBJ2-3	CASLYGGGPSDTQYF
14	TRBV25-1	TRBJ1-6	CASRSGGDNSPLHF
17	TRBV7-2	TRBJ2-5	CASSSGLAGGPGETQYF
19	TRBV7-9	TRBJ2-5	CASSLGAQPGTRGFRTQYF
14	TRBV18	TRBJ1-1	CASSPLPTGTEAFF
15	TRBV4-1	TRBJ2-7	CASSQGGDGVYEQYF
16	TRBV7-2	TRBJ2-2	CASSSRLAGDGGELFF
16	TRBV5-4	TRBJ2-7	CASSYDRRAPTYEQYF
14	TRBV18	TRBJ2-7	CASSPINRRDEQYF
14	TRBV6-1	TRBJ2-7	CASKRGTGRDEQYF
15	TRBV11-2	TRBJ1-6	CASSLRPEGGSPLHF
18	TRBV7-9	TRBJ2-3	CASAPQGVHVGVGDTQYF
15	TRBV10-3	TRBJ2-2	CAISDGFKNTGELFF
14	TRBV5-1	TRBJ2-7	CASSPKGGPYEQYF
17	TRBV28	TRBJ2-6	CASSLGTGLSGANVLTF
16	TRBV7-2	TRBJ2-7	CASSSNPGLDFHEQYF
14	TRBV7-8	TRBJ1-5	CASSLALSNQPQHF
16	TRBV7-2	TRBJ2-4	CASSLGGQRAKNIQYF
15	TRBV4-1	TRBJ1-1	CASSQDRRPNTEAFF
15	TRBV9	TRBJ2-5	CASSESGTSKETQYF
14	TRBV7-2	TRBJ2-7	CASLPNSGTGEQYF
14	TRBV2	TRBJ2-1	CASMREATYNEQFF
13	TRBV7-2	TRBJ2-7	CASLTGSGGKQYF
14	TRBV7-3	TRBJ1-2	CVSRYDTKRDGYTF
15	TRBV28	TRBJ1-1	CASSLRDRSGTEAFF
12	TRBV7-3	TRBJ2-7	CASSFQGGEQYF
13	TRBV7-8	TRBJ1-1	CASSLWDRGQAFF
17	TRBV28	TRBJ1-5	CASSHPPVFIGNQPQHF
16	TRBV7-2	TRBJ2-1	CASSWGGGLGQDEQFF
13	TRBV19	TRBJ1-2	CASSPDGNYGYTF
17	TRBV28	TRBJ1-2	CASSLHSFSDRALGYTF
18	TRBV6-2/TRBV6-3	TRBJ2-7	CASSFSRTGVSKYYEQYF
17	TRBV11-2	TRBJ2-3	CASRPAGGLDSTDTQYF
14	TRBV7-2	TRBJ2-3	CASSSGTRTDTQYF
13	TRBV28	TRBJ2-7	CASSPNRPYEQYF
12	TRBV7-2	TRBJ1-2	CASSPAGVGYTF
14	TRBV7-2	TRBJ2-7	CASSHAGTVNEQYF
15	TRBV25-1	TRBJ2-3	CASSVAGGVTDTQYF
14	TRBV7-2	TRBJ1-6	CASSKGQGNSPLHF
14	TRBV28	TRBJ1-3	CASREGYSGNTIYF
19	TRBV3-1	TRBJ1-3	CASSSVVGQVETFGNTIYF
15	TRBV7-8	TRBJ1-1	CASSLAHNRETEAFF
12	TRBV7-9	TRBJ2-3	CASSFPGLAGVF
15	TRBV10-3	TRBJ1-2	CAISESQGAAKGYTF
15	TRBV28	TRBJ2-4	CASSPKTGYQNIQYF
16	TRBV7-8	TRBJ1-2	CASSSVHQLANYGYTF
15	TRBV6-1	TRBJ2-1	CASTPGVAGGREQFF